This T cell receptor (beta chain) was obtained from a study of blood T cell repertoires in COVID-19. In the study overall: Both acute and convalescent COVID-19 samples were obtained from the United States, Italy and Spain.

The CDR3 totals 14 residues. Germline assignment: CDR1 SGHNT and CDR2 YENEEA. V was trimmed by 0 bases and J by 5 bases, leaving 7 bases between them. Only in-frame clones appear in the TCRdb table, and some are missing; sequencing was by immunoSEQ multiplex PCR. The sample records about 300,000 clones, more than 85% being singletons. This clonotype was sampled from a man aged 65 to 85 with acute or convalescent COVID-19. Sequencing was done on a sample of peripheral blood. The chain has TRBV11-3 and TRBJ2-2; D remains ambiguous. The CDR3 protein is CASSLDSVTGELFF. The CDR3 DNA is TGTGCCAGCAGCTTAGATAGTGTAACCGGGGAGCTGTTTTTT.